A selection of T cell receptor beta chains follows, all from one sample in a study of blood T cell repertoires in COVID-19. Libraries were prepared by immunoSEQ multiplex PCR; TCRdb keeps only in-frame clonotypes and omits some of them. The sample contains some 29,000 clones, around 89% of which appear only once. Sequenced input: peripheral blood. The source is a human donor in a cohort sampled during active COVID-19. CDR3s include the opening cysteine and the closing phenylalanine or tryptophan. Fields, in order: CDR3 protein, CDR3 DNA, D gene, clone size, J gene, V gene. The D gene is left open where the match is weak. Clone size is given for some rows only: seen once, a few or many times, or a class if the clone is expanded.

cdr3_aa: CASSLGTRSIEGEQYF
cdr3_nt: TGTGCCAGCAGCTTAGGGACTAGATCTATCGAAGGCGAGCAGTACTTC
d_call: TRBD2
clone_size: few
j_call: TRBJ2-7
v_call: TRBV7-8

cdr3_aa: CASSPTGLGYTF
cdr3_nt: TGTGCCAGCAGCCCCACAGGGCTTGGCTACACCTTC
d_call: -
clone_size: -
j_call: TRBJ1-2
v_call: TRBV7-8

cdr3_aa: CASTGTQTGELFF
cdr3_nt: TGTGCCAGCACCGGGACTCAGACCGGGGAGCTGTTTTTT
d_call: -
clone_size: -
j_call: TRBJ2-2
v_call: TRBV2

cdr3_aa: CASGHAGGVYNEQFF
cdr3_nt: TGTGCCAGCGGTCACGCGGGGGGGGTATACAATGAGCAGTTCTTC
d_call: TRBD2
clone_size: once
j_call: TRBJ2-1
v_call: TRBV7-2

cdr3_aa: CASSPSTGFGETQYF
cdr3_nt: TGTGCCAGTAGCCCATCGACAGGGTTTGGGGAGACCCAGTACTTC
d_call: TRBD1
clone_size: -
j_call: TRBJ2-5
v_call: TRBV19

cdr3_aa: CASSWEDEQYF
cdr3_nt: TGTGCCAGCAGTTGGGAGGACGAGCAGTACTTC
d_call: -
clone_size: -
j_call: TRBJ2-7
v_call: TRBV6-6

cdr3_aa: CASSQGQGRNTIYF
cdr3_nt: TGTGCCAGCAGCCAAGGACAGGGTCGAAACACCATATATTTT
d_call: TRBD1
clone_size: once
j_call: TRBJ1-3
v_call: TRBV4-2

cdr3_aa: CSVGGHGYGYTF
cdr3_nt: TGCAGCGTTGGAGGGCACGGCTATGGCTACACCTTC
d_call: -
clone_size: -
j_call: TRBJ1-2
v_call: TRBV29-1

cdr3_aa: CASSQGNYGYTF
cdr3_nt: TGTGCCAGCAGCCAGGGTAACTATGGCTACACCTTC
d_call: -
clone_size: -
j_call: TRBJ1-2
v_call: TRBV6-5

cdr3_aa: CASSLGSGGAKNIQYF
cdr3_nt: TGCGCCAGCAGCTTGGGTAGCGGGGGAGCCAAAAACATTCAGTACTTC
d_call: TRBD2
clone_size: -
j_call: TRBJ2-4
v_call: TRBV5-1